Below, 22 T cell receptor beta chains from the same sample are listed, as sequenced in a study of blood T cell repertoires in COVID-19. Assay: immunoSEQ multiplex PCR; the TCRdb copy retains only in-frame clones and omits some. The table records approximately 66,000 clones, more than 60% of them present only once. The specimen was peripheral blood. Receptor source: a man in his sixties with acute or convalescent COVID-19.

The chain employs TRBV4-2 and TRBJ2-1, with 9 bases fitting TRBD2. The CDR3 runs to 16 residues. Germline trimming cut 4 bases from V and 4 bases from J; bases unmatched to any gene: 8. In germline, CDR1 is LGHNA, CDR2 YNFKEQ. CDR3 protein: CASSPPGLAGYNEQFF. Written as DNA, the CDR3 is TGTGCCAGCAGCCCCCCGGGGCTAGCGGGGTACAATGAGCAGTTCTTC.

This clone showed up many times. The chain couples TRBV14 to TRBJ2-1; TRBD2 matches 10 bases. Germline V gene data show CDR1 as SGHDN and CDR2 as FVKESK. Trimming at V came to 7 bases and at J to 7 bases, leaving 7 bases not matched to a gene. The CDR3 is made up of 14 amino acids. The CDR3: CASTLAGSRNEQFF. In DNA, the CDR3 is TGTGCCAGCACACTAGCGGGGTCGAGGAATGAGCAGTTCTTC.

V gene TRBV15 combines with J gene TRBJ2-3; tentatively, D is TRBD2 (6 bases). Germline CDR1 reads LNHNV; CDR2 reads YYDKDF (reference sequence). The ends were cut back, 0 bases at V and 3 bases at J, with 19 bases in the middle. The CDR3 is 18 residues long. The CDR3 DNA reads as TGTGCCACCAGCAGAGATCTTGGGCGGGAAATAGGTACAGATACGCAGTATTTT. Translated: CATSRDLGREIGTDTQYF. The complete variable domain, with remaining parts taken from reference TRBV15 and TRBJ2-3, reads DAMVIQNPRYQVTQFGKPVTLSCSQTLNHNVMYWYQQKSSQAPKLLFHYYDKDFNNEADTPDNFQSRRPNTSFCFLDIRSPGLGDTAMYLCATSRDLGREIGTDTQYFGPGTRLTVL.

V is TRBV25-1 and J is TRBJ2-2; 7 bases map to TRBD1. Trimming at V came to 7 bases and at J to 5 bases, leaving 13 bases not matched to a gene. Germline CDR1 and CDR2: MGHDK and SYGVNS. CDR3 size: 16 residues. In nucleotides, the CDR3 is TGTGCCAGCACCCCCCGCGAGACAGGGAGAACCGGGGAGCTGTTTTTT. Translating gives CASTPRETGRTGELFF. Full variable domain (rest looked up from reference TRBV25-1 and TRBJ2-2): EADIYQTPRYLVIGTGKKITLECSQTMGHDKMYWYQQDPGMELHLIHYSYGVNSTEKGDLSSESTVSRIRTEHFPLTLESARPSHTSQYLCASTPRETGRTGELFFGEGSRLTVL.

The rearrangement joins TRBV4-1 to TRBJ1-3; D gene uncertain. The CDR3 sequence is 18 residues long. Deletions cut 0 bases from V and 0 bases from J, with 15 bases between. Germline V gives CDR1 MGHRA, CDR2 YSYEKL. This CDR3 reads CASSQDPLRRSSGNTIYF. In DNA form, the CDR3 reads TGCGCCAGCAGCCAAGATCCGCTAAGACGGAGCTCTGGAAACACCATATATTTT.

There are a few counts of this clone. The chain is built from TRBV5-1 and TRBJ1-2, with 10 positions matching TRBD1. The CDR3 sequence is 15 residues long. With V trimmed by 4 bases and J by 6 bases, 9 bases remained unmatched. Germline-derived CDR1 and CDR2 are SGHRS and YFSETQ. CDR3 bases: TGCGCCAGCAGCCCGCGGACAGGGGGTCAGAATGGCTACACCTTC. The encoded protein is CASSPRTGGQNGYTF.

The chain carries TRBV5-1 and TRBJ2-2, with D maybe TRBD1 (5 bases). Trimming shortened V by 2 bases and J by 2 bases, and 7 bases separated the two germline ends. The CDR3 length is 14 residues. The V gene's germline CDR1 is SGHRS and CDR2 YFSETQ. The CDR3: CASSFGHNTGELFF. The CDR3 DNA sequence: TGCGCCAGCAGCTTCGGACATAACACCGGGGAGCTGTTTTTT.

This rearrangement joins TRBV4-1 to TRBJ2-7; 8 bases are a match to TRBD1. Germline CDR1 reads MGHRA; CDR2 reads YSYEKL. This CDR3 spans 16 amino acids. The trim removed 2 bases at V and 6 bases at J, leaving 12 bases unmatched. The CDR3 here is CASSQRTTGDLGEQYF. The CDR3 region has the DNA TGCGCCAGCAGCCAAAGAACGACAGGGGATCTCGGCGAGCAGTACTTC.

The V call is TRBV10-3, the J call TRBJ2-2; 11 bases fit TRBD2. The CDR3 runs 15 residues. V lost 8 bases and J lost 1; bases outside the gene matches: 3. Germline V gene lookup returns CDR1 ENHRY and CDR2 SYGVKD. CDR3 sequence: CAIAGLAGNTGELFF. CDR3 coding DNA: TGTGCCATCGCCGGACTAGCGGGGAACACCGGGGAGCTGTTTTTT.

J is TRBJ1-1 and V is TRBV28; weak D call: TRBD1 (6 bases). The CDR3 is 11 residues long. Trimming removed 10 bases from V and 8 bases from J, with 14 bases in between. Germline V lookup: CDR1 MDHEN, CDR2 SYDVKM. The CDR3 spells CATRGAGEAFF. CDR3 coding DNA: TGTGCCACCCGGGGGGCGGGCGAAGCTTTCTTT.

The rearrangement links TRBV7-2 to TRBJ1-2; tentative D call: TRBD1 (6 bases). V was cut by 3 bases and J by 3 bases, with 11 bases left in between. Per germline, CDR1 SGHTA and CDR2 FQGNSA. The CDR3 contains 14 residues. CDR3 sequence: CASSFGGADYGYTF. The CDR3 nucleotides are TGTGCCAGCAGCTTTGGGGGGGCAGACTATGGCTACACCTTC.

The CDR3 coding sequence is TGTGCCAGCAGCTTGGTGGGGGTAAGGGGGTACACTTCACCCCTCCACTTT. Translated: CASSLVGVRGYTSPLHF. The rearrangement uses TRBV5-6 and TRBJ1-6; TRBD1 might be the D (6 bases). Trimming took off 0 bases at V and 9 bases at J, with 19 bases between the two ends. The CDR3 totals 17 residues. Per the germline V gene, CDR1 is SGHDT and CDR2 is YYEEEE.

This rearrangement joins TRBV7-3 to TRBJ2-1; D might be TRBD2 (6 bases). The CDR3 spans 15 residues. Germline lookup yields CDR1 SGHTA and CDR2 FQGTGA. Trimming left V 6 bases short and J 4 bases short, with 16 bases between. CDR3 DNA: TGTGCCAGCAGTCCGGACCCCGGAGGGTACAATGAGCAGTTCTTC. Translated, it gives CASSPDPGGYNEQFF. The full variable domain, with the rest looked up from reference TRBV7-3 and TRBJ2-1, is GAGVSQTPSNKVTEKGKYVELRCDPISGHTALYWYRQSLGQGPEFLIYFQGTGAADDSGLPNDRFFAVRPEGSVSTLKIQRTERGDSAVYLCASSPDPGGYNEQFFGPGTRLTVL.

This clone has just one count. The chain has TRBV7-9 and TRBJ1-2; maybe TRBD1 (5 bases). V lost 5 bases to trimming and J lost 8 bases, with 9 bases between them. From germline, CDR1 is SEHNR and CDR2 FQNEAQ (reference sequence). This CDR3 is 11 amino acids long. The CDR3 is CASSIREGYTF. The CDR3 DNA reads TGTGCCAGCAGCATCAGGGAAGGCTACACCTTC.

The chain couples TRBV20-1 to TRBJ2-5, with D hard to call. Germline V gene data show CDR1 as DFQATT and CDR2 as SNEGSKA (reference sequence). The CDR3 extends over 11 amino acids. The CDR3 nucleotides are TGCAGCGCCGAGTTTCAAGAGACCCAGTACTTC. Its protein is CSAEFQETQYF.

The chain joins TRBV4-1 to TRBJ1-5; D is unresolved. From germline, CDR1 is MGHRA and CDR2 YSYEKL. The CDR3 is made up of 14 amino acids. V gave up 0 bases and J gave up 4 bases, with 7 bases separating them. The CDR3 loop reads CASSQDRGNQPQHF. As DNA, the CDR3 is TGCGCCAGCAGCCAAGACAGAGGAAATCAGCCCCAGCATTTT.

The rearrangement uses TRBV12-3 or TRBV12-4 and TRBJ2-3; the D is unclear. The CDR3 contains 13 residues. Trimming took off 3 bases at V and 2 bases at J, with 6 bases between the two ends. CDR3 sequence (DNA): TGTGCCAGCAGTTTTCGTTCCACAGATACGCAGTATTTT. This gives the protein CASSFRSTDTQYF.

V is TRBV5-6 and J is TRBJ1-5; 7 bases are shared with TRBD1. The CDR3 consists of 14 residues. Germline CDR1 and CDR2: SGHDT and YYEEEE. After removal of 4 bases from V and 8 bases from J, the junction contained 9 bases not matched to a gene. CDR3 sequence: CASSPQGGREPQHF. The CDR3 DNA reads TGTGCCAGCAGCCCTCAGGGGGGAAGGGAGCCCCAGCATTTT.

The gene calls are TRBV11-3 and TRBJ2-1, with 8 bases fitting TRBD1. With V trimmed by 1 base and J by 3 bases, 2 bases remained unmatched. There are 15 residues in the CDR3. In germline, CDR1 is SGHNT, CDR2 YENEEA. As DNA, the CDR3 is TGTGCCAGCAGCTTAGGAACAGGGGGCTACAATGAGCAGTTCTTC. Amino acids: CASSLGTGGYNEQFF. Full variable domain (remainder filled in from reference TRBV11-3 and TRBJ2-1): EAGVVQSPRYKIIEKKQPVAFWCNPISGHNTLYWYLQNLGQGPELLIRYENEEAVDDSQLPKDRFSAERLKGVDSTLKIQPAELGDSAVYLCASSLGTGGYNEQFFGPGTRLTVL.

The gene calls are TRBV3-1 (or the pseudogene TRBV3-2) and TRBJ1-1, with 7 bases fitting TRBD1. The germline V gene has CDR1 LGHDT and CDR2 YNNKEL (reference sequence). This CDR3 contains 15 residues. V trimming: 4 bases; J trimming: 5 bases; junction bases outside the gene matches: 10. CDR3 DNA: TGTGCCAGCAGCCGGGGTACAGGGGTAGGAACTGAAGCTTTCTTT. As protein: CASSRGTGVGTEAFF.

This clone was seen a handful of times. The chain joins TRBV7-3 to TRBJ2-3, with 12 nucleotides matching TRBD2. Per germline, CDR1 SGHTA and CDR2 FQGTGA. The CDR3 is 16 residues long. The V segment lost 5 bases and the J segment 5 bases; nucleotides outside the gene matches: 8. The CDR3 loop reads CASSKSSGGAGDTQYF. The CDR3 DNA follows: TGTGCCAGCAGCAAATCTAGCGGGGGGGCCGGAGATACGCAGTATTTT.

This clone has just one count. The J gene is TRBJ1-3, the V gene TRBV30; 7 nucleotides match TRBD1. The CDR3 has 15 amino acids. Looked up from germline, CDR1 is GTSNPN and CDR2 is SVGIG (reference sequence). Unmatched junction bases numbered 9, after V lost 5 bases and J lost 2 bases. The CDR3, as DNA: TGTGCCTGGGACTCCACAGGGGCCACTGGAAACACCATATATTTT. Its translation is CAWDSTGATGNTIYF.